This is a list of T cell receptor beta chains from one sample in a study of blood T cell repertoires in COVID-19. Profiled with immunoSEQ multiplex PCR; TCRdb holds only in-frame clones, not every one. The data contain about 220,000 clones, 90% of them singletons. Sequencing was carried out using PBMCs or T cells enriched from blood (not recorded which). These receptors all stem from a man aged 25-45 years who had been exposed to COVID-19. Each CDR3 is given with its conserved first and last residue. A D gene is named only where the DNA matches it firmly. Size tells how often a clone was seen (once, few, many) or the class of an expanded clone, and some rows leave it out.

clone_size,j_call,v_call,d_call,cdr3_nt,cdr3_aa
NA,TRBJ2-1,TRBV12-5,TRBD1,TGTGCTAGTGGCCGAGGGACAGGGGGTTTCGATGAGCAGTTCTTC,CASGRGTGGFDEQFF
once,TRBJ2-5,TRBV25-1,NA,TGTGCCAGCAGTGAATATAATGAGGGTTGGGGTAAAGAGACCCAGTACTTC,CASSEYNEGWGKETQYF
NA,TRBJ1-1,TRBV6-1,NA,TGTGCCAGCAGTGAAGGCGGGGGTAGGACTGAAGCTTTCTTT,CASSEGGGRTEAFF
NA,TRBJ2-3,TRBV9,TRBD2,TGTGCCAGCAGCTCCCTAGCGGGGGGCACAGATACGCAGTATTTT,CASSSLAGGTDTQYF
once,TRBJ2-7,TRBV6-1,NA,TGTGCCAGCAGTGAGGGCCCCTACTACGAGCAGTACTTC,CASSEGPYYEQYF
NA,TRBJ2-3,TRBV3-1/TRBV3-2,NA,TGTGCCAGCAGCCCGCCCCCCGCGAATACGCAGTATTTT,CASSPPPANTQYF
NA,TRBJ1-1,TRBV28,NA,TGTGCCAGCACCTCAGAACAGGAGACAGTGAAAGCTTTCTTT,CASTSEQETVKAFF
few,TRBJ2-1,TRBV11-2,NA,TGTGCCAGCAGCTTAAACCGGGATGAGCAGTTCTTC,CASSLNRDEQFF
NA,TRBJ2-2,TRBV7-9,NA,TGTGCCAGCAGCTTAAGGGGTGGGGAGAACACCGGGGAGCTGTTTTTT,CASSLRGGENTGELFF
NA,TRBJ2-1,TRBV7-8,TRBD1,TGTGCCAGCAGCTTAACGACAGGGGATGGTCCCTACAATGAGCAGTTCTTC,CASSLTTGDGPYNEQFF
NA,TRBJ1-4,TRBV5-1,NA,TGCGCCAGCAGCTTGGGAGGCGGCGGCCGTAATGAAAAACTGTTTTTT,CASSLGGGGRNEKLFF
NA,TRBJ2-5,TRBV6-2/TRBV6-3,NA,TGTGCCAGCAGCCCTTTTAGGGCGGGGAGAGACCAGTACTTC,CASSPFRAGRDQYF
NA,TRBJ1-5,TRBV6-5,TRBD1,TGTGCCAGCAGGCCAGGGGGCGCGGAATTACCCCAGCATTTT,CASRPGGAELPQHF
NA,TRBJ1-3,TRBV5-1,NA,TGCGCCAGCAGCTATGACGGGAAATCTGGAAACACCATATATTTT,CASSYDGKSGNTIYF
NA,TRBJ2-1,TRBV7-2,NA,TGTGCCAGCAGCTTAACAGTCGAAGCCTACAATGAGCAGTTCTTC,CASSLTVEAYNEQFF
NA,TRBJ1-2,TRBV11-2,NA,TGTGCCAGCAGCCGCCCCGGTGTTGGGGCGGCTCGTTCCAGAGGCTACACCTTC,CASSRPGVGAARSRGYTF